This TCR beta chain was obtained from a study of blood T cell repertoires in COVID-19 (dated by TCRdb to 2018 to 2021). General notes on the study: Samples covering the acute and convalescent phases of COVID-19 were provided by collaborators in the United States, Italy and Spain. Where HLA class I and class II types were available, the types were taken from metadata supplied by the sample provider, not from assay-based typing. Samples were obtained from the ongoing ImmuneRACE study (first 160 participants) and from over 1,000 subjects provided by 6 global collaborators. A freely available public database, intended as a resource for researchers studying the immune response to SARS-CoV-2, is where the repertoires were released. A de-identified subject ID, COVID-19 status, age in years and sex were almost always included in the sample metadata. Subjects who had been exposed to COVID-19, were actively infected with it, or had recovered from it provided the deeply sampled blood TCRbeta repertoires that made up the dataset. The prospective study material was composed of cDNA or gDNA derived from T cells, B-cell-depleted T cells, or PBMCs.

The immunoSEQ Assay, a bias-controlled multiplex PCR, was used to amplify TCRbeta CDR3 regions from genomic DNA. Per the original workflow: Within the assay, amplification of reference gene primers was used to estimate how many nucleated cells each sample contained. Sequence reads were collapsed and filtered to measure the absolute abundance of every unique TCRbeta CDR3 rearrangement. For each sample, productive Simpson clonality was calculated by taking the square root of Simpson's diversity index across productive rearrangements. The table comes from immuneACCESS by way of TCRdb, which keeps in-frame sequences with V and J called. Part of the clones is missing from these tables; in studies checked, under half for an unresolved V gene and the rest for unknown reasons. D and trimming come from the DNA, and the V and J calls and clone size come from that table. The sample has some 150,000 clones on record, around 90% of them singletons. The ten largest account for around 1.5% of the sample.

In the case of this clone: The antigen this receptor binds is unknown. Base qualities are not at hand, and no much larger clone is one base apart.

What the study reported, not specific to this receptor: The quantity of clinical and demographic metadata differed by source and by participant and was supplied without curation.

The V end gives up 6 bases and the J end 6 bases, leaving 5 bases in the junction not matched to a gene. The germline V gene specifies SQVTM as CDR1 and ANQGSEA as CDR2. The CDR3 contains 13 residues, cysteine and phenylalanine counted. This entry keeps only the CDR3 DNA: 39 bases, framed from base 1. Whole blood was collected in K2EDTA tubes by collaborating institutions according to the institutions' own protocols. Collaborator samples were shipped for TCRbeta analysis as frozen whole blood, isolated PBMCs, or DNA extracted from either sample type. Rearrangement joined TRBV29-1 to TRBJ2-3; TRBD1 fits 11 bases in the junction. The clonotype comes from a human donor in a cohort sampled during active COVID-19. Sequencing used peripheral blood. The CDR3 protein sequence reads: CSVGQGAWDTQYF. The DNA is as follows: TGCAGCGTCGGACAGGGGGCTTGGGATACGCAGTATTTT.